Below, one T cell receptor (beta chain) is given with its context. The CDR3 extends over 14 amino acids. The germline V gene encodes CDR1 SGDLS and CDR2 YYNGEE. Trimming shortened V by 0 bases and J by 0 bases, and 6 bases separated the two germline ends. The entry originates in a study of blood T cell repertoires in COVID-19. Looking at the study overall: PBMCs, B-cell-depleted T cells, or T cells provided the cDNA or gDNA that made up the material.

This table comes from immunoSEQ multiplex PCR, and its TCRdb copy is limited to in-frame clones, with some not included. This table has fewer than 35,000 clones, roughly 87% appearing once. Sequenced material: peripheral blood. The chain employs TRBV9 and TRBJ1-2; D perhaps matches TRBD1 (5 bases). The clonotype was recovered from a human donor in a cohort sampled during active COVID-19. The donor label of this sample is uncertain. The CDR3 region has the DNA TGTGCCAGCAGCGTAGCACAGGCTAACTATGGCTACACCTTC. Translation gives CASSVAQANYGYTF.